The rows below give T cell receptor beta chains drawn from one sample of a study of shared clonotypes between healthy human individuals. Libraries were prepared by immunoSEQ multiplex PCR; TCRdb keeps only in-frame clonotypes and omits some of them. The repertoire holds approximately 2.3 million clones, 85% to 95% seen once, with 0.35% to 0.5% in the top ten. The sequencing sample was made of naive CD4+ T cells from PBMCs. These receptors were taken from a man younger than 35 in good health. Some clones in this sample may be carry-over from other donors' samples. Each CDR3 is given with its conserved first and last residue. The order of the fields is D gene, J gene, V gene, clone size, CDR3 protein, CDR3 DNA. A D gene is named only where the DNA matches it firmly. Clone size is given for some rows only: seen once, a few or many times, or a class if the clone is expanded.

>-|TRBJ2-3|TRBV7-2|-
CASSLSRVDTQYF
TGTGCCAGCAGCTTATCAAGAGTAGATACGCAGTATTTT
>TRBD2|TRBJ2-7|TRBV5-1|-
CASSTGVAGGWQYF
TGCGCCAGCAGCACCGGGGTAGCGGGAGGGTGGCAGTACTTC
>TRBD2|TRBJ2-1|TRBV5-1|-
CASSFSGSGDEQFF
TGCGCCAGCAGCTTTAGCGGGAGTGGGGATGAGCAGTTCTTC
>TRBD1|TRBJ2-2|TRBV9|-
CASSPQTGWPGELFF
TGTGCCAGCAGCCCACAGACAGGGTGGCCCGGGGAGCTGTTTTTT
>-|TRBJ2-7|TRBV6-6|-
CASSQGPISYEQYF
TGTGCCAGCAGTCAGGGCCCAATCTCCTACGAGCAGTACTTC
>TRBD1|TRBJ2-7|TRBV7-6|-
CASSTRRTGLYF
TGTGCCAGCAGCACGCGGAGGACAGGGCTGTACTTC
>TRBD1|TRBJ1-4|TRBV6-5|-
CASSPRTGGNEKLFF
TGTGCCAGCAGCCCCCGGACAGGGGGTAATGAAAAACTGTTTTTT
>TRBD1|TRBJ1-3|TRBV29-1|-
CSAEGTGGNTIYF
TGCAGCGCCGAGGGGACAGGGGGAAACACCATATATTTT
>TRBD2|TRBJ2-3|TRBV5-6|-
CASSLEAGGPPDTQYF
TGTGCCAGCAGCTTGGAAGCGGGAGGGCCCCCAGATACGCAGTATTTT
>-|TRBJ2-7|TRBV2|-
CASSEQQGYEQYF
TGTGCCAGCAGTGAACAACAGGGCTACGAGCAGTACTTC
>TRBD2|TRBJ2-1|TRBV4-1|-
CASSHVSGRGGRNEQFF
TGCGCCAGCAGCCATGTTAGCGGGAGAGGTGGTCGGAATGAGCAGTTCTTC
>TRBD2|TRBJ2-7|TRBV9|-
CASSVGSGTSFEQYF
TGTGCCAGCAGCGTAGGGTCCGGGACTAGCTTCGAGCAGTACTTC
>TRBD2|TRBJ2-1|TRBV4-2|-
CASSPPLAGVDEQFF
TGTGCCAGCAGCCCCCCCCTAGCGGGAGTGGATGAGCAGTTCTTC
>-|TRBJ2-3|TRBV18|-
CASSPPREGPDTQYF
TGTGCCAGCTCACCACCCCGAGAGGGCCCAGATACGCAGTATTTT
>-|TRBJ2-2|TRBV11-3|-
CASTLGGNTGELFF
TGTGCCAGCACTCTAGGAGGGAACACCGGGGAGCTGTTTTTT
>TRBD1|TRBJ1-1|TRBV7-9|-
CASSLAGGGTEAFF
TGTGCCAGCAGCCTCGCAGGGGGCGGCACTGAAGCTTTCTTT
>-|TRBJ2-5|TRBV15|-
CATSRSTSQETQYF
TGTGCCACCAGCAGAAGCACAAGCCAAGAGACCCAGTACTTC
>-|TRBJ2-7|TRBV5-1|-
CASAPSVLSYEQYF
TGCGCCAGCGCCCCCTCGGTCCTTTCCTACGAGCAGTACTTC
>-|TRBJ2-7|TRBV6-6|-
CASRPSTIEPAYEQYF
TGTGCCAGCAGACCCTCCACTATAGAGCCGGCCTACGAGCAGTACTTC
>-|TRBJ1-2|TRBV2|-
CASSEPARYTF
TGTGCCAGCAGTGAACCTGCTCGCTACACCTTC
>TRBD2|TRBJ2-7|TRBV27|-
CASSKIMASGTYEQYF
TGTGCCAGCAGTAAAATTATGGCTAGCGGGACCTACGAGCAGTACTTC
>-|TRBJ1-1|TRBV28|-
CASSSRYSGDEAFF
TGTGCCAGCAGTAGCAGGTACTCCGGGGATGAAGCTTTCTTT
>TRBD2|TRBJ2-7|TRBV5-4|-
CASSATGRVSYEQYF
TGTGCCAGCAGCGCGACCGGGAGGGTTTCCTACGAGCAGTACTTC
>-|TRBJ1-1|TRBV5-5|-
CASSLGHRKNTEAFF
TGTGCCAGCAGCCTCGGACACAGGAAGAACACTGAAGCTTTCTTT
>-|TRBJ2-5|TRBV9|-
CASSVLAGLQETQYF
TGTGCCAGCAGCGTACTGGCGGGGCTCCAAGAGACCCAGTACTTC
>-|TRBJ2-2|TRBV10-3|-
CAISDGTGELFF
TGTGCCATCAGTGACGGGACCGGGGAGCTGTTTTTT
>TRBD1|TRBJ2-5|TRBV4-1|-
CASSHVNRGFEETQYF
TGCGCCAGCAGCCACGTAAACAGGGGGTTCGAAGAGACCCAGTACTTC
>-|TRBJ2-3|TRBV12-5|-
CASATGASTDTQYF
TGTGCTAGTGCGACGGGGGCTAGCACAGATACGCAGTATTTT
>-|TRBJ2-3|TRBV29-1|-
CSVASGTDTQYF
TGCAGCGTTGCTAGCGGCACAGATACGCAGTATTTT
>-|TRBJ1-3|TRBV15|once
CATSRDPGGYSGNTIYF
TGTGCCACCAGCAGAGATCCCGGCGGATACTCTGGAAACACCATATATTTT
>-|TRBJ2-3|TRBV2|-
CASSEIIPTDTQYF
TGTGCCAGCAGTGAGATCATTCCCACAGATACGCAGTATTTT
>-|TRBJ1-4|TRBV25-1|-
CASSESGREKLFF
TGTGCCAGCAGTGAATCAGGGCGGGAAAAACTGTTTTTT
>TRBD2|TRBJ2-5|TRBV6-4|-
CASSPRPGGQETQYF
TGTGCCAGCAGCCCTAGGCCGGGGGGACAAGAGACCCAGTACTTC
>-|TRBJ1-3|TRBV5-1|-
CASTDSSGNTIYF
TGCGCCAGCACAGACAGTTCTGGAAACACCATATATTTT
>-|TRBJ2-3|TRBV29-1|-
CSVRRETDTQYF
TGCAGCGTTCGTCGGGAGACAGATACGCAGTATTTT
>TRBD2|TRBJ2-5|TRBV18|-
CASSQYRLAGEETQYF
TGTGCCAGCTCACAATACAGACTAGCGGGAGAAGAGACCCAGTACTTC
>TRBD2|TRBJ2-7|TRBV28|-
CASSLGLAGERYEQYF
TGTGCCAGCAGTTTGGGGCTAGCGGGAGAGCGTTACGAGCAGTACTTC
>-|TRBJ2-1|TRBV29-1|-
CSVLKTVFNEQFF
TGCAGCGTCCTAAAGACAGTTTTCAATGAGCAGTTCTTC
>-|TRBJ1-1|TRBV2|-
CASSGPATSNTEAFF
TGTGCCAGCAGTGGGCCGGCGACCTCGAACACTGAAGCTTTCTTT
>-|TRBJ1-2|TRBV28|-
CASSLQGLGYTF
TGTGCCAGCAGTTTACAGGGGCTTGGCTACACCTTC
>-|TRBJ1-4|TRBV5-1|once
CASSPSPEANEKLFF
TGCGCCAGCAGCCCCTCCCCCGAGGCTAATGAAAAACTGTTTTTT
>TRBD1|TRBJ2-5|TRBV27|-
CASRPWTGRGEIQYF
TGTGCCAGCAGGCCCTGGACAGGCCGTGGGGAGATCCAGTACTTC
>-|TRBJ2-7|TRBV5-1|-
CASSPTTGSYEQYF
TGCGCCAGCAGCCCAACGACTGGGTCCTACGAGCAGTACTTC
>TRBD1|TRBJ2-7|TRBV7-6|-
CASSLAGTGGYEQYF
TGTGCCAGCAGCTTAGCCGGGACAGGTGGTTACGAGCAGTACTTC
>TRBD2|TRBJ2-2|TRBV5-1|-
CASSPGLANTGELFF
TGCGCCAGCAGCCCTGGACTAGCGAACACCGGGGAGCTGTTTTTT
>TRBD1|TRBJ1-4|TRBV6-5|-
CASSPMTGGEKLFF
TGTGCCAGCAGTCCGATGACAGGGGGCGAAAAACTGTTTTTT
>TRBD1|TRBJ2-3|TRBV29-1|-
CSVDRGLVDTQYF
TGCAGCGTTGACAGGGGGCTAGTAGATACGCAGTATTTT
>-|TRBJ2-7|TRBV27|-
CATKQQRESSYEQYF
TGTGCCACCAAACAACAACGGGAGAGCTCCTACGAGCAGTACTTC
>-|TRBJ1-5|TRBV6-6|-
CASSYSKGSSTQHF
TGTGCCAGCAGTTACTCGAAGGGATCTTCAACCCAGCATTTT
>-|TRBJ1-2|TRBV2|-
CASSELGRGSYGYTF
TGTGCCAGCAGTGAACTGGGTCGGGGGAGCTATGGCTACACCTTC
>-|TRBJ2-3|TRBV4-1|once
CASSQPDPFYESSSTDTQYF
TGCGCCAGCAGCCAACCCGACCCCTTTTATGAGTCGAGTAGCACAGATACGCAGTATTTT
>TRBD2|TRBJ2-7|TRBV6-5|-
CASSSGTSGSYEQYF
TGTGCCAGCAGTTCCGGGACTAGCGGGAGCTACGAGCAGTACTTC
>-|TRBJ2-7|TRBV19|-
CASSIAGTNYEQYF
TGTGCCAGTAGTATAGCCGGGACAAACTACGAGCAGTACTTC
>-|TRBJ2-5|TRBV7-2|-
CASSPRDRAETQYF
TGTGCCAGCAGCCCGAGGGACCGGGCGGAGACCCAGTACTTC
>-|TRBJ1-4|TRBV27|-
CASSRATAGLNEKLFF
TGTGCCAGCAGTCGAGCGACGGCAGGACTTAATGAAAAACTGTTTTTT
>-|TRBJ2-3|TRBV30|once
CAWRRGEVTDTQYF
TGTGCCTGGAGACGAGGAGAGGTCACAGATACGCAGTATTTT